The 24 T cell receptor beta chains below come from one sample, sequenced in a study of human thymus T cells. Measured with immunoSEQ multiplex PCR; TCRdb has only the in-frame clones, and not every one. Found here are about 120,000 clones, around 95% of them singletons; the top ten hold roughly 0.024%. During corrective heart surgery, resections were taken, and the thymus tissue came from them. Sequencing used thymus tissue. The receptors shown here come from a boy younger than two with a congenital heart defect but otherwise immunologically healthy.

The V call is TRBV13, the J call TRBJ2-3; 7 bases are a match to TRBD2. Per germline, CDR1 PRHDT and CDR2 FYEKMQ (reference sequence). After removal of 5 bases from V and 5 bases from J, the junction contained 10 bases not matched to a gene. The CDR3 runs to 15 residues. The DNA for the CDR3 is TGTGCCAGCAGCCCATCTATGGGAGGGGTAGATACGCAGTATTTT. Its protein product is CASSPSMGGVDTQYF.

V is TRBV5-1 and J is TRBJ1-2; the D gene is possibly TRBD1 (5 bases). V lost 1 base, J lost 2 bases, and 12 bases lay in between. Looked up from germline, CDR1 is SGHRS and CDR2 is YFSETQ. This CDR3 is built from 15 residues. CDR3 region: CASSLNRSLNYGYTF. The CDR3 nucleotides are TGCGCCAGCAGCTTGAACAGGTCTCTGAACTATGGCTACACCTTC.

The gene calls are TRBV27 and TRBJ2-3; the D gene could be TRBD1 or TRBD2 (6 bases each). V was shortened by 3 bases and J by 1 base, with 38 bases between the two germline ends. This CDR3 spans 24 amino acids. The germline V gene encodes CDR1 MNHEY and CDR2 SMNVEV (reference sequence). CDR3: CASSFSLGVPVGGLVNYGTDTQYF. The CDR3 nucleotides read TGTGCCAGCAGTTTTTCCCTCGGTGTGCCCGTAGGGGGGCTAGTCAACTATGGCACAGATACGCAGTATTTT.

The chain joins TRBV10-1 to TRBJ1-6, with 10 bases aligning to TRBD1. There are 14 residues in the CDR3. Germline V gene lookup returns CDR1 WNHNN and CDR2 SYGVQD (reference sequence). V shed 5 bases and J 9 bases; nucleotides not matched to a gene: 4. The CDR3 DNA reads TGCGCCAGCAGTCAGGACAGGGGGTCTTCACCCCTCCACTTT. Encoded protein: CASSQDRGSSPLHF.

The chain combines TRBV9 with TRBJ2-5; D is ambiguous. Trimming cost V 4 bases and J 7 bases, with 20 bases left between them. Germline V gene sequence: CDR1 SGDLS, CDR2 YYNGEE. There are 15 residues in the CDR3. CDR3 nucleotide sequence: TGTGCCAGCAGCCCCCTTCAGGCGCCGAGAGGGACCCAGTACTTC. Protein: CASSPLQAPRGTQYF.

The chain recombines TRBV28 with TRBJ1-1, with D unclear. Per the germline V gene, CDR1 is MDHEN and CDR2 is SYDVKM. This CDR3 has 13 amino acids. V was trimmed by 2 bases and J by 5 bases, leaving 9 bases between them. The DNA of the CDR3 is TGTGCCAGCAGTTTAATAGAGGGAACTGAAGCTTTCTTT. Amino acid sequence: CASSLIEGTEAFF.

J is TRBJ1-2 and V is TRBV10-3, with D hard to call. V lost 7 bases to trimming and J lost 6 bases, with 15 bases between them. Germline loops: CDR1 ENHRY, CDR2 SYGVKD. The CDR3 extends over 13 amino acids. CDR3 coding DNA: TGTGCCATCACGGAGAAGACGGGCAATGGCTACACCTTC. Translation: CAITEKTGNGYTF.

The CDR3 bases are TGTGCCAGCAGTTTAGAGGACAGGGGAGATGAAAAACTGTTTTTT. The encoded protein is CASSLEDRGDEKLFF. This chain joins TRBV28 and TRBJ1-4; TRBD1 agrees at 9 bases. Germline V gene lookup returns CDR1 MDHEN and CDR2 SYDVKM. Trimming at V came to 2 bases and at J to 6 bases, leaving 4 bases not matched to a gene. This CDR3 region has 15 residues.

The chain joins TRBV2 to TRBJ2-1; D might be TRBD1 (6 bases). The CDR3 consists of 16 residues. V was cut by 6 bases and J by 4 bases, with 19 bases left in between. Per the germline V gene, CDR1 is SNHLY and CDR2 is FYNNEI. Here the CDR3 reads CASRSRTGTPYNEQFF. The CDR3 bases are TGTGCCAGCAGATCCCGCACCGGGACACCGTACAATGAGCAGTTCTTC.

This rearrangement joins TRBV4-1 to TRBJ1-1; perhaps TRBD1 as D (5 bases). The CDR3 is 14 residues long. Germline-derived CDR1 and CDR2 are MGHRA and YSYEKL. Between the trimmed V and J ends, which lost 4 bases and 6 bases, there was a span of 15 bases. The CDR3 protein is CASSLLIQGAEAFF. The CDR3 region has the DNA TGCGCCAGCAGCCTCTTAATTCAAGGGGCTGAAGCTTTCTTT.

This clone was seen only once. The rearrangement joins TRBV5-4 to TRBJ1-1; 11 nucleotides match TRBD1. Germline V gene data show CDR1 as SGHNT and CDR2 as YYREEE (reference sequence). With 4 bases clipped from V and 0 bases from J, the junction kept 5 bases outside the gene matches. This CDR3 comprises 16 residues. The CDR3 DNA reads as TGTGCCAGCAGCACAGGACAGGGGGCGTTGAACACTGAAGCTTTCTTT. It codes for CASSTGQGALNTEAFF.

The gene calls are TRBV6-1 and TRBJ1-3; D gene ambiguous. Germline CDR1 MNHNS, CDR2 SASEGT. V lost 3 bases, J lost 2 bases, and 5 bases lay in between. The CDR3 is 13 residues long. The DNA for the CDR3 is TGTGCCAGCAGTGAGGCCCCTGGAAACACCATATATTTT. This encodes CASSEAPGNTIYF.

The chain is built from TRBV29-1 and TRBJ1-2; D possibly corresponds to TRBD1 (5 bases). Germline assignment: CDR1 SQVTM and CDR2 ANQGSEA. V lost 5 bases, J lost 2 bases, and 12 bases lay in between. This CDR3 is 13 amino acids long. CDR3 DNA sequence: TGCAGCGTTCATTCTCAGGGAAACTATGGCTACACCTTC. Translated: CSVHSQGNYGYTF.

The chain joins TRBV11-2 to TRBJ1-2; D not certain. The V and J ends lost 1 base and 5 bases respectively, with 5 bases between them. This CDR3 has 12 amino acids. From germline, CDR1 is SGHAT and CDR2 FQNNGV. In DNA, the CDR3 is TGTGCCAGCAGCTTAGTCGTTTATGGCTACACCTTC. It encodes CASSLVVYGYTF. Full variable domain (outside the CDR3, taken from reference TRBV11-2 and TRBJ1-2): EAGVAQSPRYKIIEKRQSVAFWCNPISGHATLYWYQQILGQGPKLLIQFQNNGVVDDSQLPKDRFSAERLKGVDSTLKIQPAKLEDSAVYLCASSLVVYGYTFGSGTRLTVV.

The chain employs TRBV7-2 and TRBJ2-1; possible D gene TRBD1, 7 bases. CDR3 length: 16 residues. Germline CDR1 and CDR2: SGHTA and FQGNSA. The V gene lost 1 base and the J gene lost 5 bases, with 15 bases spanning the gap. CDR3 coding DNA: TGTGCCAGCAGCTTAGTTTCAGGGGGGCTAGACAATGAGCAGTTCTTC. Protein sequence: CASSLVSGGLDNEQFF.

J is TRBJ2-7 and V is TRBV9, with 9 bases matching TRBD1. The junction had 6 bases not matched to a gene; V was cut back by 0 bases and J by 2 bases. This CDR3 region has 16 residues. The germline V gene encodes CDR1 SGDLS and CDR2 YYNGEE. The DNA of the CDR3 is TGTGCCAGCAGCGTAGAGGGACAGGGATCTCCCTACGAGCAGTACTTC. This sequence encodes CASSVEGQGSPYEQYF. Full variable domain (missing parts from reference TRBV9 and TRBJ2-7): DSGVTQTPKHLITATGQRVTLRCSPRSGDLSVYWYQQSLDQGLQFLIQYYNGEERAKGNILERFSAQQFPDLHSELNLSSLELGDSALYFCASSVEGQGSPYEQYFGPGTRLTVT.

The CDR3 nucleotides are TGTGCCAGCAGTCCCGTCCGTATGTACACCTTCCTGAGCCATGGCTACACCTTC. As protein: CASSPVRMYTFLSHGYTF. The chain carries TRBV28 and TRBJ1-2; D unresolved. The CDR3 contains 18 residues. Looked up from germline, CDR1 is MDHEN and CDR2 is SYDVKM. With 5 bases removed from V and 6 bases from J, the gap between germline ends came to 28 bases.

This chain links TRBV7-8 with TRBJ1-2; the D is unclear. CDR1 is SGHVS and CDR2 is FQNEAQ in the germline V gene. This CDR3 has 17 amino acids. Trimming removed 5 bases from V and 3 bases from J, with 22 bases in between. CDR3 loop: CASSTDKKGKSDYGYTF. The DNA of the CDR3 is TGTGCCAGCAGCACCGACAAGAAAGGGAAGTCAGACTATGGCTACACCTTC.

This chain uses TRBV4-3 with TRBJ1-4, with a weak D call TRBD1 (5 bases). The ends were cut back, 0 bases at V and 4 bases at J, with 12 bases in the middle. The CDR3 loop spans 16 amino acids. Looked up from germline, CDR1 is LGHNA and CDR2 is YSLEER. The CDR3: CASSQDTDGGNEKLFF. CDR3 DNA: TGCGCCAGCAGCCAAGATACAGACGGGGGTAATGAAAAACTGTTTTTT.

V gene TRBV28 combines with J gene TRBJ1-5; D not resolved. Germline CDR1 and CDR2: MDHEN and SYDVKM. CDR3 length: 15 residues. Trimming removed 3 bases at V and 1 base at J, with 10 bases between. The CDR3 region is CASSLLIESNQPQHF. The CDR3 nucleotides read TGTGCCAGCAGTTTGCTGATCGAGAGCAATCAGCCCCAGCATTTT.

This clone was seen a single time. CDR3 sequence: CASTPPDSSLEANSPLHF. The CDR3 nucleotides are TGTGCCAGCACTCCCCCGGACAGTTCCCTTGAAGCCAACTCACCCCTCCACTTT. This chain uses TRBV28 with TRBJ1-6; maybe TRBD1 (6 bases). There are 18 residues in the CDR3. Germline CDR1 MDHEN, CDR2 SYDVKM. V lost 7 bases and J 10 bases, leaving 29 bases between the germline ends. Based on the CDR3 plus reference TRBV28 and TRBJ1-6, the full variable domain is DVKVTQSSRYLVKRTGEKVFLECVQDMDHENMFWYRQDPGLGLRLIYFSYDVKMKEKGDIPEGYSVSREKKERFSLILESASTNQTSMYLCASTPPDSSLEANSPLHFGNGTRLTVT.

The rearrangement links TRBV9 to TRBJ2-5; TRBD1 matches 7 bases. The germline CDR1 and CDR2 sequences are SGDLS and YYNGEE. The V and J ends lost 1 base and 3 bases, in that order; junction bases with no gene match: 3. The CDR3 is 14 residues long. The CDR3, as DNA: TGTGCCAGCAGCGTACAGGGGGATAAAGAGACCCAGTACTTC. It codes for CASSVQGDKETQYF.

The CDR3 coding sequence is TGCGCCAGCAGCCCCTGGACCCCAAGCTCCTATAATTCACCCCTCCACTTT. Its translation is CASSPWTPSSYNSPLHF. This sequence joins TRBV5-1 and TRBJ1-6, with D unclear. Germline CDR1 and CDR2: SGHRS and YFSETQ. The CDR3 is 17 amino acids. V was cut by 4 bases and J by 0 bases, with 14 bases left in between.

The rearrangement uses TRBV11-2 and TRBJ2-5; TRBD2 might be the D (6 bases). This CDR3 contains 14 residues. The V gene lost 1 base and the J gene lost 6 bases, with 12 bases spanning the gap. Germline assignment: CDR1 SGHAT and CDR2 FQNNGV. The CDR3 bases are TGTGCCAGCAGCTTAGCGAACGCGGGGAAGACCCAGTACTTC. This translates into CASSLANAGKTQYF. The variable domain in full, with the rest retrieved from reference TRBV11-2 and TRBJ2-5, is EAGVAQSPRYKIIEKRQSVAFWCNPISGHATLYWYQQILGQGPKLLIQFQNNGVVDDSQLPKDRFSAERLKGVDSTLKIQPAKLEDSAVYLCASSLANAGKTQYFGPGTRLLVL.